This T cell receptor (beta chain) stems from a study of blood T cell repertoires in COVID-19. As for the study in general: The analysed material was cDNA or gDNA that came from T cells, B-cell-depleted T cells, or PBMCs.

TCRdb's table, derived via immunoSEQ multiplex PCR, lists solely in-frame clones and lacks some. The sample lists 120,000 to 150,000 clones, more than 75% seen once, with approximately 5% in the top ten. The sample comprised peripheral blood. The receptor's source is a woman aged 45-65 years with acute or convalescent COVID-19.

This CDR3 is CSVGGQGAPEQYF. The CDR3 DNA reads TGCAGCGTTGGAGGACAGGGGGCGCCGGAGCAGTACTTC. The rearrangement joins TRBV29-1 to TRBJ2-7; 11 bases fit TRBD1. The CDR3 length is 13 residues. V was clipped by 4 bases and J by 7 bases; unmatched bases: 6. In germline, CDR1 is SQVTM, CDR2 ANQGSEA.